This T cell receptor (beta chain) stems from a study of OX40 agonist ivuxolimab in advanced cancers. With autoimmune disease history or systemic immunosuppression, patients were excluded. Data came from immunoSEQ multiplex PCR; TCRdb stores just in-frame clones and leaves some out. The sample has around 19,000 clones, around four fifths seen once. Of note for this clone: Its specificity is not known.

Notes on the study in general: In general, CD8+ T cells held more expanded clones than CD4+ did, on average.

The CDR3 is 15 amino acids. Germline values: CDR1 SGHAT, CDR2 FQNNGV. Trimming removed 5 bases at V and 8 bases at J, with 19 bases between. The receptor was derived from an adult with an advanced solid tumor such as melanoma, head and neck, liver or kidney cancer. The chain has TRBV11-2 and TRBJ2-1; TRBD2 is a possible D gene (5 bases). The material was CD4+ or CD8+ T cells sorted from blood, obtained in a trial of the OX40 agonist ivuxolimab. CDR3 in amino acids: CASSALGLSLDEQFF. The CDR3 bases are TGTGCCAGCAGCGCACTAGGACTTAGCTTGGATGAGCAGTTCTTC.